This TCR beta chain appears in the sequencing data of a study of blood T cell repertoires in COVID-19. Study information: Specimens from acute and convalescent COVID-19 originated in the United States, Italy and Spain.

Sequencing used immunoSEQ multiplex PCR; TCRdb keeps in-frame clones, though not all of them. The sample holds about 210,000 clones, approximately 84% seen once. The germline gives CDR1 SNHLY, CDR2 FYNNEI. V was clipped by 8 bases and J by 2 bases; unmatched bases: 5. CDR3 length equals 14 residues. Seattle-derived patients entered the study during active infection and were followed longitudinally. The receptor was isolated from a woman older than 75 with COVID-19, enrolled during active disease. The sample consisted of peripheral blood. V and J are TRBV2 and TRBJ1-5; 8 nucleotides align to TRBD1. CDR3 coding DNA: TGTGCCAGCCAGGACAGGGTAGGCAATCAGCCCCAGCATTTT. Translating it yields CASQDRVGNQPQHF.